This is a list of T cell receptor beta chains from one sample in a study of CD8 T cells in Susac syndrome. Via MiXCR, TCRdb re-called the immunoSEQ multiplex PCR reads, giving one row per CDR3 protein. The table shows 120,000 or so distinct CDR3 sequences, with approximately 94% occurring only once. Sequenced sample: CD4+ T cells from PBMCs. The receptors come from a human donor with multiple sclerosis. CDR3s include the opening cysteine and the closing phenylalanine or tryptophan. The order of the fields is clone size, V gene, J gene, D gene, CDR3 protein, CDR3 DNA. D genes are given only for firm matches. Only part of the rows carry a size: once, few, many, or a class if the clone is expanded.

>.|TRBV29-1|TRBJ2-5|.
CSVVSQGQETQYF
TGCAGCGTTGTAAGCCAGGGCCAAGAGACCCAGTACTTC
>.|TRBV30|TRBJ1-2|.
CAWSVQGIYGYTF
TGTGCCTGGAGTGTACAGGGTATCTATGGCTACACCTTC
>.|TRBV4-1|TRBJ2-7|TRBD2
CASSQVLAGDLYEQYF
TGCGCCAGCAGCCAAGTCCTAGCGGGAGATTTATACGAGCAGTACTTC
>few|TRBV2|TRBJ1-5|.
CASSVTGNQPQHF
TGTGCCAGCAGTGTGACCGGCAATCAGCCCCAGCATTTT
>.|TRBV4-2|TRBJ1-1|.
CASSQEMVPAFF
TGTGCCAGCAGCCAAGAGATGGTTCCGGCTTTCTTT
>once|TRBV7-2|TRBJ2-7|.
CASSTRGSGYEQYF
TGTGCCAGCAGCACCAGGGGGAGCGGGTACGAGCAGTACTTC
>.|TRBV6-1|TRBJ1-6|.
CASSVGGQSPLHF
TGTGCCAGCAGTGTGGGCGGACAATCACCCCTCCACTTT
>.|TRBV7-2|TRBJ1-4|.
CASRTRTNEKLFF
TGTGCCAGCAGGACTCGGACTAATGAAAAACTGTTTTTT
>.|TRBV5-1|TRBJ2-7|.
CASSLASVGQTSEQYF
TGCGCCAGCAGCTTGGCCTCGGTAGGGCAAACCAGCGAGCAGTACTTC
>.|TRBV15|TRBJ2-1|.
CATSRDTGTYNEQFF
TGTGCCACCAGCAGAGATACCGGGACCTACAATGAGCAGTTCTTC
>.|TRBV7-2|TRBJ2-1|TRBD2
CASSFAGEGYNEQFF
TGTGCCAGCAGCTTCGCGGGAGAGGGCTACAATGAGCAGTTCTTC
>.|TRBV30|TRBJ2-5|.
CAWTRRGTQYF
TGTGCCTGGACCCGGCGAGGGACCCAGTACTTC
>.|TRBV7-9|TRBJ2-7|.
CASSLVPSYEQYF
TGTGCCAGCAGCTTAGTTCCTTCCTACGAGCAGTACTTC
>.|TRBV29-1|TRBJ1-1|.
CSVARGTRNTEAFF
TGCAGCGTTGCTAGGGGAACCAGGAACACTGAAGCTTTCTTT
>.|TRBV15|TRBJ2-7|.
CATSSTWAYEQYF
TGTGCCACCAGCAGCACATGGGCCTACGAGCAGTACTTC
>.|TRBV2|TRBJ2-5|.
CASSVEREETQYF
TGTGCCAGCAGTGTTGAGAGGGAGGAGACCCAGTACTTC